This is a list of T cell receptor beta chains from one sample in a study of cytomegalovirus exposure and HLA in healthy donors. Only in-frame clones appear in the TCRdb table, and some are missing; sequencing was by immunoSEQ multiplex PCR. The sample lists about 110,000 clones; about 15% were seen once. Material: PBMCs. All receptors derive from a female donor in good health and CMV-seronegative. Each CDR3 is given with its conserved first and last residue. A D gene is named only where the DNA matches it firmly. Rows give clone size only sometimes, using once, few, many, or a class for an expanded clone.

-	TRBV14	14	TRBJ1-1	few	TGTGCCAGCAGCCCTCCGGGGGAATTCACTGAAGCTTTCTTT	CASSPPGEFTEAFF
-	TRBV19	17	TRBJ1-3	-	TGTGCCAGTAGTATAAGTTCCCGGACTACCTCTGGAAACACCATATATTTT	CASSISSRTTSGNTIYF
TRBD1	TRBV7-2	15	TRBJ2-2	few	TGTGCCAGCAGCTCGACAGGGGGCAAGGCCGGGGAGCTGTTTTTT	CASSSTGGKAGELFF
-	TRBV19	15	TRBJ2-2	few	TGTGCCAGTAGTGGGGCGGTCCTGACGCCCGGGGAGCTGTTTTTT	CASSGAVLTPGELFF
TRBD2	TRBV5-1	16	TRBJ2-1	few	TGCGCCAGCAGCTTGGTTAGCGGGGCGTCCTACAATGAGCAGTTCTTC	CASSLVSGASYNEQFF
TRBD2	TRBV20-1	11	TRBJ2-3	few	TGCAGTGCTACAGCGGGGGATACGCAGTATTTT	CSATAGDTQYF
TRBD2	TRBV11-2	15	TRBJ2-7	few	TGTGCCAGCAGCCCCGGGACTAGCAGATCTGGGGAGCAGTACTTC	CASSPGTSRSGEQYF
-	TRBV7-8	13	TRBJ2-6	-	TGTGCCAGCAGCTCCGGTGGGGCCAACGTCCTGACTTTC	CASSSGGANVLTF
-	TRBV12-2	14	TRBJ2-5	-	TGTGCAAGTCGCCTCCCCACCGGGCAAGAGACCCAGTACTTC	CASRLPTGQETQYF
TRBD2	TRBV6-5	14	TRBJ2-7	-	TGTGCCAGCAAACCGGGACTATCTTCCTACGAGCAGTACTTC	CASKPGLSSYEQYF
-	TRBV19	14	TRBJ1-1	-	TGTGCCAGTAGTCTTGGAGGTTTGAACACTGAAGCTTTCTTT	CASSLGGLNTEAFF
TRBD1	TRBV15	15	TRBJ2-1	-	TGTGCCACCAGTCCTGGACAGGGGGCGTACAATGAGCAGTTCTTC	CATSPGQGAYNEQFF
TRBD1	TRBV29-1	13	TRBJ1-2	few	TGCAGCGCGGGACAGGGGGATAACTATGGCTACACCTTC	CSAGQGDNYGYTF
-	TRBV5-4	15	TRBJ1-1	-	TGTGCCAGCAGCTTGGGAGGAACAGGGTCGGGGAAAGCTTTCTTT	CASSLGGTGSGKAFF
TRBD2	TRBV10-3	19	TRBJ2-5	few	TGTGCCATCAGTGAGTCAGGGGGACTAGCGGGGGGAAACCAAGAGACCCAGTACTTC	CAISESGGLAGGNQETQYF
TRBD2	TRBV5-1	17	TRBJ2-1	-	TGCGCCAGCAGCTTGCTTGCTAGCGGGAGTTCCTACAATGAGCAGTTCTTC	CASSLLASGSSYNEQFF
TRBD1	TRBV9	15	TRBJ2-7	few	TGTGCCAGCAGCGTATCCTGGACAGGGGCCAACGAGCAGTACTTC	CASSVSWTGANEQYF
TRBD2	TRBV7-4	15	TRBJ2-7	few	TGTGCCAGCAGCCTGGCTAGCGGGAACTCCTACGAGCAGTACTTC	CASSLASGNSYEQYF
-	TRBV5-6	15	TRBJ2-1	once	TGTGCCAGCAGCTTGGGGAGAGAGCCCTACAATGAGCAGTTCTTC	CASSLGREPYNEQFF
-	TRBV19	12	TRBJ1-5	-	TGTGCCACGACAACAGGGTTTCAGCCCCAGCATTTT	CATTTGFQPQHF
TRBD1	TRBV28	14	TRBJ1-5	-	TGTGCCATTCGGGACAGTTATAGCAATCAGCCCCAGCATTTT	CAIRDSYSNQPQHF
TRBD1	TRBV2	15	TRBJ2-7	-	TGTGCCAGCAGTGCGGGTCAGGGGGCTTCCTACGAGCAGTACTTC	CASSAGQGASYEQYF
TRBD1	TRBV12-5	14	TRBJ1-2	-	TGTGCTAGTGCCAGGACAGGGGATTGGGAAGGCTACACCTTC	CASARTGDWEGYTF
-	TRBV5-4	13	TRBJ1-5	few	TGTGCCAGCAGCCAAGCAGGGGCTCAGCCCCAGCATTTT	CASSQAGAQPQHF
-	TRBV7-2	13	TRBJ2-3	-	TGTGCCAGCAGCTTAGTATTCACAGATACGCAGTATTTT	CASSLVFTDTQYF
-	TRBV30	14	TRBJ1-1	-	TGTGCCTGGAGTGTAGGAGGGGCGAGGGGACAAGCTTTCTTT	CAWSVGGARGQAFF
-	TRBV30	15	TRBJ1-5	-	TGTGCCTGGAGTGCATCCCCGGACACCAATCAGCCCCAGCATTTT	CAWSASPDTNQPQHF
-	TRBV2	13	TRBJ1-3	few	TGTGCCAGCAGTGCGCAAGCGGGAAACACCATATATTTT	CASSAQAGNTIYF
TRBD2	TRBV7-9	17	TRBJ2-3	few	TGTGCCAGCAGCTTAGATGGGAGGGGAGTGCCATCAGATACGCAGTATTTT	CASSLDGRGVPSDTQYF
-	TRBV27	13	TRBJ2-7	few	TGTGCCAGCAGGCGAGACACCACCTACGAGCAGTACTTC	CASRRDTTYEQYF
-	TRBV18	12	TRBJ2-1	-	TGTGCCAGCTCGGCAGGGGGGAATGAGCAGTTCTTC	CASSAGGNEQFF
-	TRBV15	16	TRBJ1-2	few	TGTGCCACCAGCAGAGAGGGTACACAGGGTTTAAGGGGCTACACCTTC	CATSREGTQGLRGYTF
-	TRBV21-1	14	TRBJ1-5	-	TGTGCCAGCAACGACAGGGGGCATCGTCAGCCCCAGCATTTT	CASNDRGHRQPQHF
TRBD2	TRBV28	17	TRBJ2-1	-	TGTGCCAGCAGCTATCCCCTAAGACTAGCGGGGAACAATGAGCAGTTCTTC	CASSYPLRLAGNNEQFF
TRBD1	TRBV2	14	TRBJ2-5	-	TGTGCCAGCAGAGCCGGGACAGGGGAGGAGACCCAGTACTTC	CASRAGTGEETQYF
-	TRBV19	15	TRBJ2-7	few	TGTGCCAGTAGTCTTGACAGCCTTAGCTCCTACGAGCAGTACTTC	CASSLDSLSSYEQYF
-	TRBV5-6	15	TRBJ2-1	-	TGTGCCAGCAGCTTAGGGGGGGGCCTCGACAATGAGCAGTTCTTC	CASSLGGGLDNEQFF
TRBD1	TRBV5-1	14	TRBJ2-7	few	TGCGCCAGCAGCTTGGAACAGGGGTTCTACGAGCAGTACTTC	CASSLEQGFYEQYF
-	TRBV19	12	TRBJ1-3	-	TGTGCCAGTAGTTACTCTGGAAACACCATATATTTT	CASSYSGNTIYF
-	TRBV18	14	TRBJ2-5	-	TGTGCCAGCTCACCTACAGGGATTAAAGAGACCCAGTACTTC	CASSPTGIKETQYF
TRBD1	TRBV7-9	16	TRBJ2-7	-	TGTGCCAGCAGCTTCCATCTCCGGGACAGCTCCTACGAGCAGTACTTC	CASSFHLRDSSYEQYF
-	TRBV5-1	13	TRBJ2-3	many	TGCGCCAGCAGATGGACTAGCACAGATACGCAGTATTTT	CASRWTSTDTQYF
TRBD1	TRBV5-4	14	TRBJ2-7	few	TGTGCCAGCAGCATTCGGACAGGGGCCTACGAGCAGTACTTC	CASSIRTGAYEQYF
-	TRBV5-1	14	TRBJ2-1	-	TGCGCCAGCAGCTGGGGGACTCTCTACAATGAGCAGTTCTTC	CASSWGTLYNEQFF
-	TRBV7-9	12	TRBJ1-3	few	TGTGCCAGCAGCTTAGTTGGAGACACCATATATTTT	CASSLVGDTIYF
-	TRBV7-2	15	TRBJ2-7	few	TGTGCCAGCAGCCTCACGGACGACTCGGGACTGGAGCAGTACTTC	CASSLTDDSGLEQYF
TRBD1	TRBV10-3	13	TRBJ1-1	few	TGTGCCATCAGTGGTTTGACAGGGACTGAAGCTTTCTTT	CAISGLTGTEAFF
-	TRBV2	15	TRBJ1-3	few	TGTGCCAGCAGTGAAGCGCGGGGCCCAGGAAACACCATATATTTT	CASSEARGPGNTIYF